This T cell receptor (beta chain) comes out of a study of regulatory T cells in long-lasting Graves disease. On the study more broadly: Patients newly diagnosed with Graves' had been on antithyroid drugs for under 3 months.

Indicated time point: newly diagnosed GD, antithyroid drugs for less than 3 months. PBMC RNA served as the TCR library source. CDR3 length: 16 amino acids. V lost 2 bases and J 0 bases, leaving 12 bases between the germline ends. Germline CDR1 and CDR2: SGHVS and FQNEAQ. CDR3-region Arm-PCR and iRepertoire HTBI primers produced the TCR beta libraries. TCRdb used MiXCR to reprocess the multiplex PCR reads, holding one entry per CDR3 protein. There are some 250,000 distinct CDR3 sequences in the sample; 18% occur only once, and 14% lies in the top ten. In addition, the sample was reused for a study of T cells in Graves' hyperthyroidism and ophthalmopathy.

The clonotype was recovered from a woman aged 25-40 years with Graves disease. The sample here was peripheral blood mononuclear cells (PBMCs), taken at new diagnosis, from a patient treated with antithyroid drugs. The chain is built from TRBV7-8 and TRBJ2-3, with D uncertain. CDR3 coding DNA: TGTGCCAGCAGCTTACGGCGGAGCCCGAGCACAGATACGCAGTATTTT. It specifies CASSLRRSPSTDTQYF.